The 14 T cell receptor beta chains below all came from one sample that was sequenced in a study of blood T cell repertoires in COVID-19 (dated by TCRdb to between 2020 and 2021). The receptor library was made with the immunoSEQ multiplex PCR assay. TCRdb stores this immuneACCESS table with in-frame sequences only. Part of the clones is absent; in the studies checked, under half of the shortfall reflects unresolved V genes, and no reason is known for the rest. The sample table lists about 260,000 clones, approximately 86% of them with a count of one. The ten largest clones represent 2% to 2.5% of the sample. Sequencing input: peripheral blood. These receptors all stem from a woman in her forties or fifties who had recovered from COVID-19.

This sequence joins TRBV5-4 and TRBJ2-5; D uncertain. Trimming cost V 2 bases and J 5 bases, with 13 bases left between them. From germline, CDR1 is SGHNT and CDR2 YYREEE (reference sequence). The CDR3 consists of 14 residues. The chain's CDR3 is CASSFDARWETQYF. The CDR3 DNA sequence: TGTGCCAGCAGCTTCGATGCTAGATGGGAGACCCAGTACTTC.

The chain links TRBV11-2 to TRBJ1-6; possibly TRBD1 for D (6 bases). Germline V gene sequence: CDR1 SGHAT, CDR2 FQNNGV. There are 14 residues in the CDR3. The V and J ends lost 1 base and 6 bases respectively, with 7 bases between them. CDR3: CASSLGDINSPLHF. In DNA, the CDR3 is TGTGCCAGCAGCTTAGGGGACATTAATTCACCCCTCCACTTT.

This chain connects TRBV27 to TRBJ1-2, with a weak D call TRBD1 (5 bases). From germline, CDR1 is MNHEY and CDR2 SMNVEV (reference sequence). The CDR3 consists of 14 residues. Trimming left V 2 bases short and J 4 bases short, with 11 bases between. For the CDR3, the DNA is TGTGCCAGCAGTTTAACGGGGGGTCTCTATGGCTACACCTTC. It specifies CASSLTGGLYGYTF.

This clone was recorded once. CDR3 protein: CASSPGQGGSYEQYF. The CDR3 DNA sequence: TGTGCCAGCTCACCGGGACAGGGGGGCTCCTACGAGCAGTACTTC. V and J are TRBV18 and TRBJ2-7; 11 positions agree with TRBD1. Looked up from germline, CDR1 is KGHSH and CDR2 is LQKENI. The V gene end was trimmed by 3 bases and the J gene end by 0 bases; junction bases not matched to a gene: 1. The CDR3 covers 15 residues.

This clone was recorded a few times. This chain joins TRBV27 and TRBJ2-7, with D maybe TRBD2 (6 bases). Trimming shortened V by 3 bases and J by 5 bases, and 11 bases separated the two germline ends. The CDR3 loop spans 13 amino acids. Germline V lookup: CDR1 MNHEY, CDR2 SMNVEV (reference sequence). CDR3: CASSFVLADEQYF. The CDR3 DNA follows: TGTGCCAGCAGTTTCGTACTAGCCGACGAGCAGTACTTC.

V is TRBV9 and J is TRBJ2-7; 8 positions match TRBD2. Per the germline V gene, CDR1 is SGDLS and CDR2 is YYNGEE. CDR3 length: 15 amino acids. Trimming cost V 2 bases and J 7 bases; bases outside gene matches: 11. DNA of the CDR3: TGTGCCAGCAGCGTGGCTCCGGCTAGCGGGTATGAGCAGTACTTC. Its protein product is CASSVAPASGYEQYF.

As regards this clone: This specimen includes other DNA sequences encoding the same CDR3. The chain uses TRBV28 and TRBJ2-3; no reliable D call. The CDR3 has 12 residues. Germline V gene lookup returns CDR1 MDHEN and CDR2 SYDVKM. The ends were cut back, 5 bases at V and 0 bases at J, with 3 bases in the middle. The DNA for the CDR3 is TGTGCCAGCAGTCTCAGCACAGATACGCAGTATTTT. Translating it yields CASSLSTDTQYF.

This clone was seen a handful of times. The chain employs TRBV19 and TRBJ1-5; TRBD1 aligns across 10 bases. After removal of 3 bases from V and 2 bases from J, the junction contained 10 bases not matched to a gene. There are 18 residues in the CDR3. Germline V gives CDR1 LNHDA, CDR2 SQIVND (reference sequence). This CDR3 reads CASSMTGGSVGGNQPQHF. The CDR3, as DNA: TGTGCCAGTAGTATGACAGGGGGCTCGGTCGGAGGCAATCAGCCCCAGCATTTT. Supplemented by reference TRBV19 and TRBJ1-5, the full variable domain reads DGGITQSPKYLFRKEGQNVTLSCEQNLNHDAMYWYRQDPGQGLRLIYYSQIVNDFQKGDIAEGYSVSREKKESFPLTVTSAQKNPTAFYLCASSMTGGSVGGNQPQHFGDGTRLSIL.

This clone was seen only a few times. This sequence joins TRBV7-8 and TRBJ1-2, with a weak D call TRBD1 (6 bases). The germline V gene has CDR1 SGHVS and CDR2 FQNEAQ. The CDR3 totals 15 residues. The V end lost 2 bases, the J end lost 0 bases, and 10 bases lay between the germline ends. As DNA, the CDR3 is TGTGCCAGCAGCTTAAAGGGACATACTAACTATGGCTACACCTTC. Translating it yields CASSLKGHTNYGYTF.

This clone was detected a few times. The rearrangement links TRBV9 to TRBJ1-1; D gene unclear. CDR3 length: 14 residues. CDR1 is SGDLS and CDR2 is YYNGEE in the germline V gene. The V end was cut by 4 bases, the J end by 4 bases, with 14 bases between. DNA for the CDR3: TGTGCCAGCAGCTTCAACCAATACGGCACTGAAGCTTTCTTT. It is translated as CASSFNQYGTEAFF.

CDR3 sequence reads: CASSQDWTGGRDTQYF. CDR3 coding DNA: TGTGCCAGCAGCCAAGATTGGACAGGGGGGAGAGATACGCAGTATTTT. The gene calls are TRBV3-1 (or the pseudogene TRBV3-2) and TRBJ2-3, with 10 positions matching TRBD1. Germline V gives CDR1 LGHDT, CDR2 YNNKEL (reference sequence). V lost 0 bases, J lost 5 bases, and 5 bases stayed unmatched. This CDR3 region has 16 residues.

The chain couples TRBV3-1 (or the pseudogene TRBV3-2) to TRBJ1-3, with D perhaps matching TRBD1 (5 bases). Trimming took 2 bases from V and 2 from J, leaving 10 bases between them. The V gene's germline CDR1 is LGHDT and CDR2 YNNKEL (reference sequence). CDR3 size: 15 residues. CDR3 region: CASSQYPGTGNTIYF. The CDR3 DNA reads TGTGCCAGCAGCCAATACCCAGGGACTGGAAACACCATATATTTT.

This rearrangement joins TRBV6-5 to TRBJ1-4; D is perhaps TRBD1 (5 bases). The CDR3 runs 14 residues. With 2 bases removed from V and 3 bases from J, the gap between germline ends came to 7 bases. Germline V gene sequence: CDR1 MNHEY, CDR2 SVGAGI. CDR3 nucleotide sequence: TGTGCCAGCAGTTACGACAGATCTAATGAAAAACTGTTTTTT. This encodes CASSYDRSNEKLFF.

Here the CDR3 DNA reads TGTGCCAGCAGCGCGTGGGGGGTTGGAGAGCAGTACTTC. Its translation is CASSAWGVGEQYF. The chain is built from TRBV9 and TRBJ2-7; D might be TRBD2 (6 bases). This CDR3 has 13 residues. Trimming shortened V by 3 bases and J by 7 bases, and 14 bases separated the two germline ends. Per germline, CDR1 SGDLS and CDR2 YYNGEE.